This TCR beta chain was sequenced during a study of shared clonotypes between healthy human individuals (TCRdb year 2020). In terms of the full investigation: The cohort comprised a couple of women and a few men aged 18 to 49 years. Per donor, three plates each were used for CD4 naive and CD4 memory, two for CD8 naive, and one for CD8 memory. To estimate repertoire size and how much clonotype sharing occurs between individuals, the study deeply sequenced the blood TCR repertoires of roughly 5 healthy adults. To increase sequencing depth and limit assay-specific biases, TCR repertoire library preparation and sequencing were carried out by different laboratories using diverse techniques. Per donor, leukapheresis produced somewhere between about 0.8 and 9.5 billion PBMCs. General conclusions and limits of the study: Estimated clonotype richness was generally larger for naive than for memory subsets. Because the study included a small number of donors, the genetic and exposure-history diversity represented was limited. Across a few donors, around 5% of naive CD4, 3% to 3.5% of naive CD8, around 2.5% of memory CD4, and about 0.44% of memory CD8 clonotypes were shared. Sampling was limited to blood, and TCR repertoires in tissue likely differ from TCR repertoires in blood. Based on pairwise subsampling, the degree of clonotype sharing among donors was expected to be affected by sequencing depth. Higher generation probabilities were observed for clonotypes shared by all four sorted-subset donors than for non-shared clonotypes. Incomplete sequencing was indicated by rarefaction of sorted-subset datasets, despite the large sequencing depth.

Concerning this clone itself: No antigen is known for it. Base qualities are not provided; no much larger clone lies one nucleotide away.

According to the germline V gene (reference sequence), CDR1 reads LNHDA and CDR2 reads SQIVND. The cysteine opens and the phenylalanine closes a CDR3 of 15 amino acids. Of the read, only the CDR3 DNA is kept; its 45 bases are in frame from base 1. At the junction V is shortened by 5 bases and J by 5 bases, with 18 bases in between. Using the deep immunoSEQ assay, TCR CDR3 regions were amplified from genomic DNA by multiplex PCR. Genomic DNA extracted from each cell subset was distributed evenly over all wells of several immunoSEQ 96-well plates, and each plate served as one replicate. For sorted subsets, roughly 200 ng genomic DNA, equal to tens of thousands of T cell genomes, was loaded into each replicate PCR. Purified libraries were quantified with a Qubit 3.0 fluorometer, sized on a Bioanalyzer 2100, and re-quantified with the KAPA Library Quantification kit. A separate single-read 150-cycle Illumina NextSeq 550 flow cell was used to sequence each immunoSEQ 96-well plate. The source study handled its data this way. The immunoSEQ output contained only junctional sequences without quality scores, so filtering could not match that applied to full-length reads. To assign V/J genes and CDR3, sequences were annotated against IMGT germline references using PyIR, a Python wrapper for IgBLAST v1.9. Reads with weak V/J assignments (E-value above 1e-6), missing CDR3, stop codons, out-of-frame junctions, or ambiguous translated residues were removed. A V3J clonotype was defined by an identical inferred V gene, J gene, and CDR3 amino acid sequence. Percentage overlap between repertoires was calculated by dividing the number of shared unique clonotypes by the size of the smaller repertoire. RTK rarefaction, the Chao1 estimator, and Recon v2.1 estimates of unobserved clonotypes were used to assess repertoire richness. OLGA was used to compute generation probabilities for all TCRbeta clonotypes that the gDNA method yielded from a few donors. The clones in this table, taken by TCRdb from immuneACCESS, are in-frame only. Not every clone is retained; where verified, under half of the shortfall comes from an unresolved V gene, and the cause of the rest is unknown. V and J calls and clone size follow that table, whereas D and trimming were derived from the DNA. The sample profile shows 900,000 to 1,200,000 clones; 78% of them were found once. Jointly, the top ten make up roughly 0.65% of the sample.

The donors were healthy, HIV-negative adults who had no recently reported acute infections or vaccinations. All donors were Caucasian adults living in Nashville, Tennessee, USA. CD4+ T cells were enriched by magnetic negative selection; naive cells were then positively selected on CD45RA, and the negative fraction formed the memory subset. Blood was obtained by leukapheresis, after which PBMCs were separated by Ficoll-Histopaque density gradient centrifugation and cryopreserved in liquid nitrogen vapor phase. Purity and quantity of every magnetically sorted T cell population were checked by analytical flow cytometry. Each sorted fraction had its genomic DNA isolated and then quantified by UV absorbance on a Nanodrop 2000c.

The chain employs TRBV19 and TRBJ2-5; the D gene is possibly TRBD1 or TRBD2, with 5 bases matching each. The sequenced sample consisted of memory CD4+ T cells from PBMCs. The cell subset or site label, as the study defines it: CD45RA-negative fraction. The source of this sequence is a man between 18 and 29 years old in good health. Some clones in this sample may be carry-over from other donors' samples. The CDR3 has the sequence CASSWGYGRGETQYF. The DNA sequence is TGTGCCAGTAGTTGGGGCTATGGGAGAGGGGAGACCCAGTACTTC.